The 15 T cell receptor beta chains below were found in one sample sequenced in a study of regulatory T cells in long-lasting Graves disease. Time point reported: persistent/refractory GD, antithyroid drugs over 5 years with positive TRAb. RNA isolated from PBMCs was used to make the TCR library. Building the TCR beta libraries relied on iRepertoire HTBI primers, and CDR3 regions underwent Arm-PCR. TCRdb reanalysed the multiplex PCR reads using MiXCR and keeps one entry per CDR3 protein. The table lists roughly 400,000 distinct CDR3 sequences, under 25% of them singletons. This material consisted of peripheral blood mononuclear cells (PBMCs), taken when the disease was refractory, from a patient treated with antithyroid drugs. Receptors were obtained from a female donor with Graves disease.

This clonotype was seen repeatedly, ten times or more. This chain joins TRBV7-2 and TRBJ1-5; 7 nucleotides match TRBD1. CDR1 and CDR2 (germline): SGHTA, FQGNSA. The ends lost 2 bases at V and 7 bases at J; junction bases unmatched: 8. The CDR3 length is 15 residues. The CDR3 DNA sequence: TGTGCCAGCAGCTTAACAGGGGATGTCACGCAGCCCCAGCATTTT. It specifies CASSLTGDVTQPQHF.

This chain links TRBV24-1 with TRBJ2-1; D is possibly TRBD1 or TRBD2 (6 bases each). V lost 4 bases, J lost 12 bases, and 15 bases lay in between. This CDR3 has 13 amino acids. Germline lookup yields CDR1 KGHDR and CDR2 SFDVKD. The CDR3 is CATSETTGRGQFF. Written as DNA, the CDR3 is TGTGCCACCAGTGAAACCACAGGGCGGGGGCAGTTCTTC.

Comment on this clonotype: A much larger clonotype is one base distant, so this may be a read error. V usage is TRBV6-1 and J usage is TRBJ1-3; D gene uncertain. The V gene lost 6 bases and the J gene lost 2 bases, with 5 bases spanning the gap. The CDR3 runs 12 residues. Germline values: CDR1 MNHNS, CDR2 SASEGT. The CDR3 DNA reads as TGTGCCAGCAGCGACCCTGGAAACACCATATATTTT. Its translation is CASSDPGNTIYF.

The J gene is TRBJ2-1, the V gene TRBV18; D is unclear. The germline V and J ends were trimmed by 2 bases and 1 base, with 15 bases remaining between them. CDR3 length equals 17 residues. CDR1 and CDR2 (germline): KGHSH, LQKENI. Written as DNA, the CDR3 is TGTGCCAGCTCACCAAACCGGGCGGCCCAATCCTACAATGAGCAGTTCTTC. Protein product: CASSPNRAAQSYNEQFF.

In its sample, this clonotype was seen a few times. This rearrangement joins TRBV27 to TRBJ1-5, with 7 bases lining up with TRBD1. The CDR3 contains 17 residues. V lost 5 bases to trimming and J lost 1 base; unmatched junction nucleotides: 11. From germline, CDR1 is MNHEY and CDR2 SMNVEV (reference sequence). The CDR3 nucleotides read TGTGCCAGCAGTCCTTCGACAGGGTCGAGGAGCAATCAGCCCCAGCATTTT. This codes for CASSPSTGSRSNQPQHF.

This clonotype was seen a handful of times. The rearrangement joins TRBV7-9 to TRBJ2-7; 7 bases align to TRBD1. The germline CDR1 and CDR2 sequences are SEHNR and FQNEAQ (reference sequence). CDR3 size: 14 residues. V shed 2 bases and J 3 bases; nucleotides not matched to a gene: 4. The CDR3 protein is CASSLRDRVYEQYF. In DNA form, the CDR3 reads TGTGCCAGCAGCTTACGGGACAGAGTCTACGAGCAGTACTTC.

In this sample, this clonotype turned up many times. The CDR3 sequence is CASNRAGASSYEQYF. CDR3 nucleotides: TGTGCCAGCAACCGAGCGGGGGCAAGCTCCTACGAGCAGTACTTC. This rearrangement joins TRBV28 to TRBJ2-7, with 8 nucleotides matching TRBD2. Germline V gene sequence: CDR1 MDHEN, CDR2 SYDVKM. With V trimmed by 7 bases and J by 0 bases, 8 bases remained unmatched. The CDR3 has 15 residues.

This clonotype was observed at least ten times. The J gene is TRBJ2-7, the V gene TRBV12-3 or TRBV12-4, with a tentative D call TRBD2 (5 bases). There are 13 residues in the CDR3. The V end lost 6 bases, the J end lost 7 bases, and 16 bases lay between the germline ends. CDR3 bases: TGTGCCAGCAGCCGCACAGAGGGTGGAGAGCAGTACTTC. It specifies CASSRTEGGEQYF.

This clonotype was detected a few times. The chain uses TRBV30 and TRBJ2-2, with 7 bases fitting TRBD2. The CDR3 consists of 15 residues. Unmatched junction bases numbered 10, after V lost 4 bases and J lost 5 bases. The germline V gene encodes CDR1 GTSNPN and CDR2 SVGIG (reference sequence). CDR3 region: CAWKPPWEGTGELFF. The CDR3 DNA reads TGTGCCTGGAAACCCCCCTGGGAGGGGACCGGGGAGCTGTTTTTT.

This clonotype was seen just once. The V gene is TRBV2, the J gene TRBJ2-1; D uncertain. The V gene's germline CDR1 is SNHLY and CDR2 FYNNEI. The CDR3 totals 15 residues. V was shortened by 8 bases and J by 4 bases, with 18 bases between the two germline ends. The DNA for the CDR3 is TGTGCCAGCGGAAGACTCGACGATTTATACAATGAGCAGTTCTTC. Translation gives CASGRLDDLYNEQFF.

In this sample, this clonotype turned up many times. This chain uses TRBV7-9 with TRBJ1-1, with no clear D. The germline V and J ends were trimmed by 5 bases and 5 bases, with 12 bases remaining between them. The CDR3 totals 13 residues. Germline loops: CDR1 SEHNR, CDR2 FQNEAQ (reference sequence). CDR3: CASSPQSNTEAFF. The CDR3 nucleotides are TGTGCCAGCAGCCCTCAGTCCAATACTGAAGCTTTCTTT.

The sample holds many counts of this clonotype. The chain combines TRBV6-1 with TRBJ2-6; tentative D call: TRBD1 (6 bases). Germline V gene lookup returns CDR1 MNHNS and CDR2 SASEGT. CDR3 length: 17 amino acids. V lost 5 bases and J lost 0, with 14 bases in between. CDR3 nucleotides: TGTGCCAGCAGTCCGGGACACCGAATCTCTGGGGCCAACGTCCTGACTTTC. It specifies CASSPGHRISGANVLTF.

This clonotype was seen ten or more times. A read error may produce the germline difference seen at one junction end. The CDR3 sequence: CATSAGSFEETQYF. CDR3 in DNA: TGTGCCACCAGCGCAGGGTCATTTGAGGAGACCCAGTACTTC. The chain has TRBV11-2 and TRBJ2-5; a weak D match, TRBD1 (5 bases). The CDR3 runs to 14 residues. The germline CDR1 and CDR2 sequences are SGHAT and FQNNGV.

This clonotype appeared a few times. This chain joins TRBV7-9 and TRBJ1-2; unclear D gene. The CDR3 sequence is 13 residues long. V lost 3 bases and J lost 2, with 7 bases in between. Looked up from germline, CDR1 is SEHNR and CDR2 is FQNEAQ (reference sequence). In DNA form, the CDR3 reads TGTGCCAGCAGCTTTCTGGAGAACTATGGCTACACCTTC. Its translation is CASSFLENYGYTF.

The V gene is TRBV7-2, the J gene TRBJ1-1; 7 positions agree with TRBD1. Germline lookup yields CDR1 SGHTA and CDR2 FQGNSA. V was pared by 3 bases and J by 10 bases, with 5 bases of the junction left unmatched. The CDR3 loop spans 12 amino acids. CDR3: CASSLQGGSAFF. The CDR3 bases are TGTGCCAGCAGCTTGCAGGGGGGGTCAGCTTTCTTT.